This TCR beta chain was observed in a study of tumor-infiltrating lymphocytes in primary liver carcinoma. This clonotype has just one count. TCR beta cDNA was made from approximately 500 ng total RNA with a constant-region primer. For TCR beta, libraries were produced by three nested multiplex PCR rounds using slightly modified ARM-PCR. PCR rounds one and two used TRBV1-TRBV30 forward primers with a C-beta reverse primer for roughly 10 cycles each. TCRdb analysed the multiplex PCR reads with MiXCR anew, one entry per CDR3 protein. The data show some 190,000 distinct CDR3 sequences, roughly 60% seen once. Germline DNA was extracted too, while blood RNA derived from unsorted whole blood. V lost 7 bases and J lost 5; bases outside the gene matches: 11. CDR3 length equals 16 residues. CDR1 and CDR2 from the germline V gene are MNHEY and SMNVEV (reference sequence).

The sequence was obtained from a middle-aged man with primary liver carcinoma and hepatitis B virus infection. The source material was peripheral blood. The chain recombines TRBV27 with TRBJ2-3; 11 bases align to TRBD2. CDR3 in amino acids: CASTHLAGGEVDTQYF. The DNA for the CDR3 is TGTGCCAGCACCCATCTAGCGGGAGGAGAGGTAGATACGCAGTATTTT.